The 24 T cell receptor beta chains given below trace back to one sample, sequenced in a study of Ad26.COV2.S vaccination and SARS-CoV-2 variants. Treatment in this sample: around 19 received Ad26.COV2.S at low or high dose, single or two shots; about five received placebo; per-sample allocation not given. Material that was analyzed had been drawn on day 63 after the first vaccine or placebo injection. The protocol was immunoSEQ multiplex PCR, while the TCRdb copy is restricted to in-frame clones and leaves out a portion. The sample lists hundreds of thousands of clones, about 91% occurring once. The source material was peripheral blood, sampled in a trial of Ad26.COV2.S vaccine versus placebo. The receptors originated from a person aged 18-60 years who received the Ad26.COV2.S COVID-19 vaccine or a placebo.

This rearrangement joins TRBV5-6 to TRBJ2-5, with 8 bases that match TRBD1. The ends lost 5 bases at V and 4 bases at J; junction bases unmatched: 7. Germline V gene lookup returns CDR1 SGHDT and CDR2 YYEEEE. The CDR3 is 14 amino acids. CDR3: CASRGQVGGETQYF. The CDR3 DNA is TGTGCCAGCAGGGGACAGGTGGGTGGAGAGACCCAGTACTTC.

The CDR3 here is CSGTGGHLGEQFF. CDR3 bases: TGCAGCGGGACAGGGGGCCATTTAGGTGAGCAGTTCTTC. The chain couples TRBV29-1 to TRBJ2-1; 11 bases agree with TRBD1. CDR1 is SQVTM and CDR2 is ANQGSEA in the germline V gene. The V and J ends lost 7 bases and 9 bases, in that order; junction bases with no gene match: 8. The CDR3 has 13 residues.

The CDR3 DNA is TGTGCCAGCAGCCAAAGACTAGCGCCTAGCACAGATACGCAGTATTTT. This encodes CASSQRLAPSTDTQYF. The V and J genes are TRBV14 and TRBJ2-3, with 8 bases lining up with TRBD2. This CDR3 has 16 residues. With 2 bases clipped from V and 0 bases from J, the junction kept 4 bases outside the gene matches. CDR1 is SGHDN and CDR2 is FVKESK in the germline V gene.

The chain couples TRBV2 to TRBJ2-1; TRBD2 is a possible D gene (6 bases). The CDR3 is 14 residues long. V was clipped by 4 bases and J by 3 bases, with 10 bases between them. The V gene's germline CDR1 is SNHLY and CDR2 FYNNEI. The CDR3: CASSGLGDYNEQFF. Written as DNA, the CDR3 is TGTGCCAGCAGTGGACTAGGGGACTACAATGAGCAGTTCTTC. The full variable domain, completed using reference TRBV2 and TRBJ2-1, is EPEVTQTPSHQVTQMGQEVILRCVPISNHLYFYWYRQILGQKVEFLVSFYNNEISEKSEIFDDQFSVERPDGSNFTLKIRSTKLEDSAMYFCASSGLGDYNEQFFGPGTRLTVL.

V usage is TRBV7-3 and J usage is TRBJ2-1; 14 bases agree with TRBD2. This CDR3 region has 17 residues. Germline CDR1 is SGHTA and CDR2 is FQGTGA. Trimming at V came to 5 bases and at J to 9 bases, leaving 12 bases not matched to a gene. The CDR3 spells CASSRQPGLAGEVEQFF. CDR3 in DNA: TGTGCCAGCAGCAGACAACCGGGACTAGCGGGAGAAGTTGAGCAGTTCTTC.

This rearrangement joins TRBV7-9 to TRBJ2-3; 7 nucleotides align to TRBD2. The germline V gene encodes CDR1 SEHNR and CDR2 FQNEAQ (reference sequence). CDR3 length: 16 residues. With V trimmed by 0 bases and J by 2 bases, 5 bases remained unmatched. The CDR3 reads CASSLALAEITDTQYF. The CDR3 region has the DNA TGTGCCAGCAGCTTAGCCCTAGCGGAGATCACAGATACGCAGTATTTT.

The rearrangement joins TRBV2 to TRBJ1-2, with D possibly being TRBD1 (5 bases). V gave up 7 bases and J gave up 7 bases, with 10 bases separating them. Germline V gives CDR1 SNHLY, CDR2 FYNNEI. The CDR3 runs 11 residues. CDR3 in DNA: TGTGCCAGCAAACAGGTCCCTGGCTACACCTTC. This translates into CASKQVPGYTF.

The V call is TRBV19, the J call TRBJ2-1; the match to TRBD2 covers 10 bases. The CDR3 has 14 amino acids. The ends lost 7 bases at V and 2 bases at J; junction bases unmatched: 2. CDR1 and CDR2 (germline): LNHDA, SQIVND (reference sequence). The CDR3 sequence: CASTSGRTYNEQFF. CDR3 nucleotide sequence: TGTGCCAGTACTAGCGGGAGAACCTACAATGAGCAGTTCTTC.

This chain joins TRBV7-8 and TRBJ2-5, with D possibly being TRBD2 (5 bases). The CDR3 is 14 residues long. V was pared by 3 bases and J by 5 bases, with 13 bases between. Germline V gene data show CDR1 as SGHVS and CDR2 as FQNEAQ. The CDR3 DNA follows: TGTGCCAGCAGCTTCGTCCTAGCTAGCGAGACCCAGTACTTC. This encodes CASSFVLASETQYF. Using reference TRBV7-8 and TRBJ2-5 for the parts outside the CDR3, the full variable domain is GAGVSQSPRYKVAKRGQDVALRCDPISGHVSLFWYQQALGQGPEFLTYFQNEAQLDKSGLPSDRFFAERPEGSVSTLKIQRTQQEDSAVYLCASSFVLASETQYFGPGTRLLVL.

V gene TRBV27 combines with J gene TRBJ2-7; D perhaps matches TRBD2 (5 bases). The CDR3 loop spans 15 amino acids. With 9 bases removed from V and 2 bases from J, the gap between germline ends came to 20 bases. Per germline, CDR1 MNHEY and CDR2 SMNVEV (reference sequence). In DNA, the CDR3 is TGTGCCAGAACAACCGGGGAGCGGCTAACCTACGAGCAGTACGTC. It translates to CARTTGERLTYEQYV.

The chain is built from TRBV27 and TRBJ2-1; D might be TRBD2 (6 bases). V lost 2 bases and J 4 bases, leaving 12 bases between the germline ends. Germline CDR1 MNHEY, CDR2 SMNVEV (reference sequence). This CDR3 contains 15 residues. The CDR3 coding sequence is TGTGCCAGCAGTTTAAGTAGCGGAGGATACAATGAGCAGTTCTTC. Protein product: CASSLSSGGYNEQFF.

CDR3 nucleotides: TGTGCCAGCAGCGTTCGAGCGGGAACCAATGAGCAGTTCTTC. Encoded protein: CASSVRAGTNEQFF. This sequence joins TRBV9 and TRBJ2-1; 7 nucleotides match TRBD2. Germline V gene lookup returns CDR1 SGDLS and CDR2 YYNGEE. The CDR3 covers 14 residues. Germline trimming cut 2 bases from V and 6 bases from J; bases unmatched to any gene: 5.

The chain has TRBV18 and TRBJ2-1; weak D call: TRBD2 (5 bases). CDR1 and CDR2 from the germline V gene are KGHSH and LQKENI. The CDR3 length is 14 residues. V was shortened by 2 bases and J by 3 bases, with 8 bases between the two germline ends. The CDR3 nucleotides are TGTGCCAGCTCACCAATGGACTTCTACAATGAGCAGTTCTTC. It is translated as CASSPMDFYNEQFF. The whole variable domain, filled in from reference TRBV18 and TRBJ2-1, reads NAGVMQNPRHLVRRRGQEARLRCSPMKGHSHVYWYRQLPEEGLKFMVYLQKENIIDESGMPKERFSAEFPKEGPSILRIQQVVRGDSAAYFCASSPMDFYNEQFFGPGTRLTVL.

The rearrangement uses TRBV6-5 and TRBJ1-2; D is ambiguous. Germline V lookup: CDR1 MNHEY, CDR2 SVGAGI. This CDR3 is 11 amino acids long. V lost 7 bases and J lost 0, with 3 bases in between. The CDR3 is CASMANYGYTF. CDR3 bases: TGTGCCAGCATGGCTAACTATGGCTACACCTTC.

This chain links TRBV30 with TRBJ2-6; 8 positions match TRBD1. Per germline, CDR1 GTSNPN and CDR2 SVGIG (reference sequence). The trim removed 8 bases at V and 4 bases at J, leaving 4 bases unmatched. The CDR3 sequence is 13 residues long. The CDR3 nucleotides are TGTGCCAGCAGGGGGCGAGGGGCCAACGTCCTGACTTTC. Encoded protein: CASRGRGANVLTF.

This clone appeared once. The chain has TRBV6-5 and TRBJ1-6; D is unresolved. The CDR3 has 13 residues. V dropped 5 bases and J dropped 10 bases, with 12 bases sitting between them. CDR1 is MNHEY and CDR2 is SVGAGI in the germline V gene. CDR3: CASSKKDYSPLHF. The CDR3 nucleotides are TGTGCCAGCAGTAAAAAGGACTACTCACCCCTCCACTTT.

The chain is built from TRBV25-1 and TRBJ2-3; weak D call: TRBD2 (7 bases). Germline V gives CDR1 MGHDK, CDR2 SYGVNS. The V end lost 6 bases, the J end lost 4 bases, and 17 bases lay between the germline ends. This CDR3 region has 15 residues. The DNA of the CDR3 is TGTGCCAGCAGCATGGGGGGGCGAGGAGCAGATACGCAGTATTTT. Protein: CASSMGGRGADTQYF.

This chain connects TRBV6-5 to TRBJ2-3, with TRBD2 matching over 8 bases. The germline CDR1 and CDR2 sequences are MNHEY and SVGAGI. The junction had 8 bases not matched to a gene; V was cut back by 6 bases and J by 6 bases. The CDR3 covers 14 residues. Here the CDR3 reads CASRVSGSGDTQYF. CDR3 in DNA: TGTGCCAGCAGGGTCAGCGGGAGTGGGGATACGCAGTATTTT.

The V gene is TRBV10-3, the J gene TRBJ2-3, with D hard to call. V was shortened by 4 bases and J by 3 bases, with 2 bases between the two germline ends. Germline V gives CDR1 ENHRY, CDR2 SYGVKD. This CDR3 has 11 residues. CDR3 sequence (DNA): TGTGCCATCAGTGCTACAGATACGCAGTATTTT. Protein: CAISATDTQYF.

The chain is built from TRBV27 and TRBJ2-3, with D unclear. CDR3 length: 14 residues. Germline lookup yields CDR1 MNHEY and CDR2 SMNVEV (reference sequence). Trimming stripped 5 bases from V and 1 base from J, with 10 bases between. The DNA of the CDR3 is TGTGCCAGCAGTCCCGGGTTTGGCACAGATACGCAGTATTTT. It codes for CASSPGFGTDTQYF.

The rearrangement links TRBV18 to TRBJ1-5, with D unclear. Germline values: CDR1 KGHSH, CDR2 LQKENI. V lost 1 base and J lost 7, with 8 bases in between. The CDR3 has 13 residues. The CDR3 DNA reads TGTGCCAGCTCACCACACTCCGGCCAGCCCCAGCATTTT. As protein: CASSPHSGQPQHF.

The chain carries TRBV11-2 and TRBJ2-1, with 8 bases lining up with TRBD2. The V gene end was trimmed by 5 bases and the J gene end by 7 bases; junction bases not matched to a gene: 10. This CDR3 is 15 amino acids long. Germline V gives CDR1 SGHAT, CDR2 FQNNGV. The DNA of the CDR3 is TGTGCCAGCAGCGCAGGGACTAGGAGAGAGAATGAGCAGTTCTTC. Translation: CASSAGTRRENEQFF.

The J gene is TRBJ1-2, the V gene TRBV10-3; D gene uncertain. CDR3 length: 15 amino acids. The ends were cut back, 4 bases at V and 8 bases at J, with 20 bases in the middle. Germline-derived CDR1 and CDR2 are ENHRY and SYGVKD. The CDR3 nucleotides read TGTGCCATCAGTGCCCTCCCCGGGCCCCAGCGAGGCTACACCTTC. Translating it yields CAISALPGPQRGYTF.

The chain joins TRBV15 to TRBJ2-2, with D possibly TRBD2 on 5 matching bases. Trimming shortened V by 6 bases and J by 7 bases, and 9 bases separated the two germline ends. The germline V gene encodes CDR1 LNHNV and CDR2 YYDKDF (reference sequence). CDR3 length equals 12 residues. The CDR3 loop reads CATRSGGGELFF. The CDR3, as DNA: TGTGCCACCAGGAGCGGTGGCGGGGAGCTGTTTTTT.